A single sample gave rise to the 13 T cell receptor beta chains below, sequenced in a study of identical twins. Via MiXCR, TCRdb re-called the 5' RACE reads, giving one row per CDR3 protein. The sample consists of 1.5 million or so distinct CDR3 sequences, around 33% of them appearing once. The source material was cord blood. Receptors were obtained from a newborn girl in good health.

This clonotype came up many times. J is TRBJ1-2 and V is TRBV29-1; D might be TRBD1 (5 bases). CDR1 is SQVTM and CDR2 is ANQGSEA in the germline V gene. The CDR3 runs 11 residues. Trimming took 4 bases from V and 4 from J, leaving 7 bases between them. CDR3 sequence: CSVGGTYGYTF. The CDR3 nucleotides read TGCAGCGTTGGGGGGACCTATGGCTACACCTTC.

This clonotype showed up just a few times. This sequence joins TRBV14 and TRBJ1-2, with 10 nucleotides matching TRBD1. Germline V lookup: CDR1 SGHDN, CDR2 FVKESK. The CDR3 loop spans 16 amino acids. Trimming at V came to 2 bases and at J to 6 bases, leaving 9 bases not matched to a gene. CDR3 sequence: CASSQFAGQGQNGYTF. For the CDR3, the DNA is TGTGCCAGCAGCCAATTCGCGGGACAGGGGCAGAATGGCTACACCTTC.

The genes are TRBV20-1 and TRBJ2-3; D may be TRBD1 (6 bases). V lost 2 bases to trimming and J lost 0 bases, with 9 bases between them. This CDR3 has 14 amino acids. Germline V CDR1 and CDR2: DFQATT, SNEGSKA (reference sequence). CDR3 region: CSARRDTSTDTQYF. The CDR3 DNA reads as TGCAGTGCTAGACGGGACACAAGCACAGATACGCAGTATTTT.

The CDR3 spells CASSPGRDAMNTEAFF. The CDR3 DNA reads as TGCGCCAGCAGCCCGGGTCGGGATGCCATGAACACTGAAGCTTTCTTT. J is TRBJ1-1 and V is TRBV5-1; unclear D gene. The CDR3 has 16 amino acids. Trimming removed 4 bases at V and 0 bases at J, with 16 bases between. Per the germline V gene, CDR1 is SGHRS and CDR2 is YFSETQ.

The table lists this clonotype with a count of one. The genes are TRBV5-1 and TRBJ1-1; 8 positions match TRBD1. Trimming at V came to 4 bases and at J to 8 bases, leaving 10 bases not matched to a gene. CDR1 is SGHRS, CDR2 YFSETQ, per germline. CDR3 size: 14 residues. The CDR3 reads CASSLGQGRGEAFF. CDR3 DNA sequence: TGCGCCAGCAGCCTCGGACAGGGACGTGGCGAAGCTTTCTTT. Looking up the rest from reference TRBV5-1 and TRBJ1-1 gives the full variable domain: KAGVTQTPRYLIKTRGQQVTLSCSPISGHRSVSWYQQTPGQGLQFLFEYFSETQRNKGNFPGRFSGRQFSNSRSEMNVSTLELGDSALYLCASSLGQGRGEAFFGQGTRLTVV.

This clonotype was observed once. V usage is TRBV11-1 and J usage is TRBJ1-1; D might be TRBD1 (5 bases). Trimming took 9 bases from V and 5 from J, leaving 22 bases between them. Germline V gene data show CDR1 as SGHAT and CDR2 as FQDESV (reference sequence). The CDR3 length is 15 residues. The CDR3 DNA reads as TGTGCCAGTAGCCCCCGGTCGAACAGGAAGACTGAAGCTTTCTTT. Protein sequence: CASSPRSNRKTEAFF.

The chain uses TRBV3-1 and TRBJ1-1; no definite D call. CDR3 length: 12 amino acids. Germline V gene lookup returns CDR1 LGHDT and CDR2 YNNKEL (reference sequence). V gave up 1 base and J gave up 11 bases, with 11 bases separating them. CDR3 region: CASSQAGARAFF. CDR3 DNA: TGTGCCAGCAGCCAAGCGGGAGCGAGGGCTTTCTTT.

This chain uses TRBV27 with TRBJ1-2; 8 bases match TRBD1. Losses at the gene ends were 7 bases for V and 11 bases for J; bases not matched to a gene: 9. Germline lookup yields CDR1 MNHEY and CDR2 SMNVEV (reference sequence). This CDR3 is 12 amino acids long. As DNA, the CDR3 is TGTGCCAGCACTACCAGGGGGCAAGGGTACACCTTC. It is translated as CASTTRGQGYTF.

Only a few counts were recorded for this clonotype. The chain recombines TRBV3-1 with TRBJ2-5; D is possibly TRBD1 (6 bases). The germline V gene encodes CDR1 LGHDT and CDR2 YNNKEL (reference sequence). Trimming shortened V by 1 base and J by 2 bases, and 14 bases separated the two germline ends. The CDR3 sequence is 16 residues long. The CDR3 nucleotides read TGTGCCAGCAGCCAAGGGACAGCGCCTATTCAAGAGACCCAGTACTTC. Translated, it gives CASSQGTAPIQETQYF.

This clonotype was seen more than once but under ten times. The rearrangement joins TRBV12-3 or TRBV12-4 to TRBJ2-1; 12 bases match TRBD2. V was clipped by 2 bases and J by 5 bases; unmatched bases: 7. This CDR3 region has 17 residues. The CDR3 region is CASSLRLAGVRDNEQFF. CDR3 sequence (DNA): TGTGCCAGCAGTTTACGACTAGCGGGAGTCCGTGACAATGAGCAGTTCTTC.

This clonotype was seen more than once but under ten times. This chain uses TRBV20-1 with TRBJ2-3; D remains unclear. The CDR3 loop spans 14 amino acids. V was trimmed by 3 bases and J by 4 bases, leaving 14 bases between them. Germline CDR1 DFQATT, CDR2 SNEGSKA (reference sequence). CDR3 nucleotides: TGCAGTGCTAGTCGACTCCCCCGCCCAGATACGCAGTATTTT. Translated: CSASRLPRPDTQYF.

At least ten counts were recorded for this clonotype. The V call is TRBV5-1, the J call TRBJ2-1; D is ambiguous. The CDR3 has 13 residues. The germline V gene encodes CDR1 SGHRS and CDR2 YFSETQ. Trimming took 2 bases from V and 5 from J, leaving 8 bases between them. The CDR3 region has the DNA TGCGCCAGCAGCTTAGCTGGGAACAATGAGCAGTTCTTC. It is translated as CASSLAGNNEQFF.

This chain links TRBV7-8 with TRBJ2-5; D gene uncertain. V was trimmed by 5 bases and J by 11 bases, leaving 15 bases between them. Looked up from germline, CDR1 is SGHVS and CDR2 is FQNEAQ. This CDR3 has 12 amino acids. The CDR3 is CASSPTLGEQYF. DNA of the CDR3: TGTGCCAGCAGCCCCACCTTAGGAGAGCAGTACTTC. The whole variable domain, remainder taken from reference TRBV7-8 and TRBJ2-5, is GAGVSQSPRYKVAKRGQDVALRCDPISGHVSLFWYQQALGQGPEFLTYFQNEAQLDKSGLPSDRFFAERPEGSVSTLKIQRTQQEDSAVYLCASSPTLGEQYFGPGTRLLVL.